This TCR beta chain appears in the sequencing data of a study of blood T cell repertoires in COVID-19. Study-level background: COVID-19 samples, acute and convalescent, were from the United States, Italy and Spain.

Germline CDR1 is KGHDR and CDR2 is SFDVKD. This CDR3 is 16 amino acids long. With 1 base clipped from V and 8 bases from J, the junction kept 7 bases outside the gene matches. This clone was counted only a few times. Measured with immunoSEQ multiplex PCR; TCRdb has only the in-frame clones, and not every one. The sample has about 53,000 clones, around nine tenths seen once. Sample: peripheral blood. The receptor was derived from a man aged 50-59 years with acute or convalescent COVID-19. The chain couples TRBV24-1 to TRBJ2-2; 9 bases align to TRBD2. DNA of the CDR3: TGTGCCACCAGTGATTTAGTACCAGCGGGAGGTGGGGAGCTGTTTTTT. Its protein product is CATSDLVPAGGGELFF.